The 9 T cell receptor beta chains presented below share a single source sample, sequenced in a study of cytomegalovirus exposure and HLA in healthy donors. In the PCR, 60 Vbeta and 13 Jbeta primers were used. The table came from immunoSEQ multiplex PCR; TCRdb's copy has only in-frame clones and leaves some out. This table holds roughly 100,000 clones, 75% to 85% found once. The sequencing sample was made of PBMCs. These TCRs come from a woman younger than 30 in good health and CMV-seropositive.

Ten or more counts support this clone. The CDR3 DNA reads TGTGCCAGCAGCTGGGGACAGCAGCAAGAGACCCAGTACTTC. This sequence encodes CASSWGQQQETQYF. The chain links TRBV5-4 to TRBJ2-5; 7 nucleotides line up with TRBD1. V shed 3 bases, J shed 2 bases, and the junction held 4 bases outside the gene matches. Per the germline V gene, CDR1 is SGHNT and CDR2 is YYREEE (reference sequence). The CDR3 contains 14 residues.

The chain uses TRBV7-9 and TRBJ2-5; 10 bases are shared with TRBD2. J lost 1 base, V lost 7 bases, and 6 bases had no gene match. The CDR3 is 15 residues long. Germline loops: CDR1 SEHNR, CDR2 FQNEAQ (reference sequence). The CDR3 protein is CASTISGGSQETQYF. Written as DNA, the CDR3 is TGTGCCAGCACCATTAGCGGGGGGTCCCAAGAGACCCAGTACTTC.

The chain uses TRBV5-4 and TRBJ1-2; D not certain. Per germline, CDR1 SGHNT and CDR2 YYREEE (reference sequence). V was shortened by 4 bases and J by 0 bases, with 7 bases between the two germline ends. This CDR3 contains 13 residues. CDR3 DNA: TGTGCCAGCAGCCCGACTCCTAACTATGGCTACACCTTC. Translating gives CASSPTPNYGYTF.

The rearrangement uses TRBV5-1 and TRBJ1-4; D is unclear. CDR3 size: 14 residues. CDR1 and CDR2 from the germline V gene are SGHRS and YFSETQ. The V end lost 6 bases, the J end lost 7 bases, and 16 bases lay between the germline ends. The CDR3 region is CASNLGGIGEKLFF. As DNA, the CDR3 is TGCGCCAGCAATCTGGGCGGGATCGGTGAAAAACTGTTTTTT.

The chain couples TRBV19 to TRBJ2-1; 7 bases align to TRBD1. Germline CDR1 is LNHDA and CDR2 is SQIVND (reference sequence). The J segment lost 8 bases and the V segment lost 6 bases, leaving 13 bases of the junction unmatched. The CDR3 length is 15 residues. The CDR3 DNA reads TGTGCCAGTAGGCCCTGGACAGGCGGTAAGGATGAGCAGTTCTTC. As protein: CASRPWTGGKDEQFF.

The V call is TRBV7-9, the J call TRBJ2-7; D remains unclear. CDR3 length: 15 residues. CDR1 is SEHNR, CDR2 FQNEAQ, per germline (reference sequence). Trimming removed 0 bases at V and 2 bases at J, with 11 bases between. The CDR3 sequence is CASSLAGVPAYEQYF. CDR3 sequence (DNA): TGTGCCAGCAGCTTAGCCGGTGTCCCTGCCTACGAGCAGTACTTC.

This chain joins TRBV27 and TRBJ2-7; 9 bases match TRBD1. Germline V gene sequence: CDR1 MNHEY, CDR2 SMNVEV (reference sequence). The trim removed 7 bases at V and 3 bases at J, leaving 13 bases unmatched. The CDR3 totals 16 residues. This CDR3 is CASMRTGEYPGYEQYF. The CDR3 DNA reads as TGTGCCAGCATGAGGACAGGGGAGTACCCAGGCTACGAGCAGTACTTC.

This chain's CDR3 is CASSSNPLREQYF. DNA of the CDR3: TGTGCCAGCAGCTCCAACCCCCTACGCGAGCAGTACTTC. The rearrangement uses TRBV5-6 and TRBJ2-7, with no clear D. The CDR3 is 13 residues long. The germline gives CDR1 SGHDT, CDR2 YYEEEE. Trimming removed 3 bases from V and 6 bases from J, with 13 bases in between.

The chain recombines TRBV30 with TRBJ1-1; D is ambiguous. V lost 3 bases and J 3 bases, leaving 14 bases between the germline ends. Germline loops: CDR1 GTSNPN, CDR2 SVGIG (reference sequence). The CDR3 contains 14 residues. This CDR3 is CAWRIGRSDTEAFF. CDR3 DNA: TGTGCCTGGAGGATAGGCAGGTCGGACACTGAAGCTTTCTTT.